The 27 T cell receptor beta chains presented below share a single source sample, sequenced in a study of PD-L1 blockade in urothelial cancer. This sample's time point: pretreatment peripheral blood. Sequenced by immunoSEQ multiplex PCR; TCRdb stores in-frame clones only, minus some. The data contain tens of thousands of clones, roughly 85% of them singletons. The input for sequencing was PBMCs, taken around atezolizumab (anti-PD-L1) treatment. These receptors originate from a woman aged 55-70 years with urothelial cancer.

CDR3 loop: CSARFINEQFF. CDR3 sequence (DNA): TGCAGTGCTAGGTTCATCAATGAGCAGTTCTTC. The J gene is TRBJ2-1, the V gene TRBV20-1; D is unclear. The CDR3 consists of 11 residues. The V end was cut by 3 bases, the J end by 6 bases, with 6 bases between. The germline CDR1 and CDR2 sequences are DFQATT and SNEGSKA (reference sequence).

The genes are TRBV19 and TRBJ2-7; a weak D match, TRBD1 (6 bases). The CDR3 spans 13 residues. The germline V gene has CDR1 LNHDA and CDR2 SQIVND (reference sequence). V lost 4 bases and J lost 3, with 10 bases in between. The CDR3 spells CASSRGGNYEQYF. The CDR3 DNA follows: TGTGCCAGTAGTAGAGGGGGAAACTACGAGCAGTACTTC. The variable domain in full, completed from reference TRBV19 and TRBJ2-7, reads DGGITQSPKYLFRKEGQNVTLSCEQNLNHDAMYWYRQDPGQGLRLIYYSQIVNDFQKGDIAEGYSVSREKKESFPLTVTSAQKNPTAFYLCASSRGGNYEQYFGPGTRLTVT.

The genes are TRBV25-1 and TRBJ1-1; 12 bases agree with TRBD1. Germline CDR1 and CDR2: MGHDK and SYGVNS. Losses at the gene ends were 6 bases for V and 5 bases for J; bases not matched to a gene: 4. The CDR3 runs to 14 residues. CDR3 DNA: TGTGCCAGCAGCTCGGGACAGGGGGCAACTGAAGCTTTCTTT. This sequence encodes CASSSGQGATEAFF.

J is TRBJ1-5 and V is TRBV27; 9 bases fit TRBD1. Germline V CDR1 and CDR2: MNHEY, SMNVEV (reference sequence). V lost 8 bases to trimming and J lost 4 bases; unmatched junction nucleotides: 18. The CDR3 is made up of 18 amino acids. The CDR3 region is CASFIRGQQGAMNQPQHF. DNA of the CDR3: TGTGCCAGCTTCATTAGAGGTCAACAGGGGGCTATGAATCAGCCCCAGCATTTT.

V is TRBV18 and J is TRBJ1-2; no reliable D call. V dropped 3 bases and J dropped 2 bases, with 7 bases sitting between them. Germline CDR1 KGHSH, CDR2 LQKENI. CDR3 size: 13 residues. The CDR3 protein is CASSPDGNYGYTF. CDR3 bases: TGTGCCAGCTCACCTGACGGGAACTATGGCTACACCTTC.

The chain combines TRBV6-5 with TRBJ2-7, with D possibly TRBD1 on 6 matching bases. The V gene lost 2 bases and the J gene lost 1 base, with 6 bases spanning the gap. This CDR3 contains 13 residues. Germline V gene sequence: CDR1 MNHEY, CDR2 SVGAGI. The DNA of the CDR3 is TGTGCCAGCAGTTACCAGGGGTCCTACGAGCAGTACTTC. Encoded protein: CASSYQGSYEQYF.

CDR3 region: CATSGKGGTEAFF. The CDR3 bases are TGTGCCACGTCCGGGAAAGGGGGCACTGAAGCTTTCTTT. This chain joins TRBV10-3 and TRBJ1-1; maybe TRBD1 (6 bases). CDR1 ENHRY and CDR2 SYGVKD come from the germline V gene. V gave up 10 bases and J gave up 4 bases, with 16 bases separating them. The CDR3 runs to 13 residues.

The V gene is TRBV21-1, the J gene TRBJ1-1; TRBD1, the table's D call, was not compared with the DNA. TRBV21-1 is a pseudogene segment. This CDR3 is 15 amino acids long. This CDR3 reads CASSEEEGARTEAFF. CDR3 coding DNA: TGTGCCAGCAGCGAAGAGGAGGGGGCAAGGACTGAAGCTTTCTTT.

This chain links TRBV28 with TRBJ2-7; unclear D gene. The V and J ends lost 4 bases and 2 bases respectively, with 15 bases between them. Germline V gene data show CDR1 as MDHEN and CDR2 as SYDVKM. There are 15 residues in the CDR3. The CDR3 nucleotides read TGTGCCAGCAGTTACTCGTCCCTCTTCACCTACGAGCAGTACTTC. Translating gives CASSYSSLFTYEQYF.

The rearrangement uses TRBV5-6 and TRBJ1-2; the match to TRBD1 covers 10 bases. The V segment lost 1 base and the J segment 5 bases; nucleotides outside the gene matches: 11. This CDR3 contains 17 residues. Germline-derived CDR1 and CDR2 are SGHDT and YYEEEE. The CDR3 protein is CASSLFVGQGHFYGYTF. The DNA for the CDR3 is TGTGCCAGCAGCTTGTTCGTGGGACAGGGGCATTTTTATGGCTACACCTTC. The full variable domain, in which reference TRBV5-6 and TRBJ1-2 provide the parts outside the CDR3, is DAGVTQSPTHLIKTRGQQVTLRCSPKSGHDTVSWYQQALGQGPQFIFQYYEEEERQRGNFPDRFSGHQFPNYSSELNVNALLLGDSALYLCASSLFVGQGHFYGYTFGSGTRLTVV.

The chain uses TRBV19 and TRBJ2-1; unclear D gene. The CDR3 totals 15 residues. Germline CDR1 LNHDA, CDR2 SQIVND (reference sequence). V shed 5 bases and J shed 4 bases, with 15 bases lying between them. CDR3 nucleotide sequence: TGTGCCAGTAGTCTGACCCCTTCGAGGTACAATGAGCAGTTCTTC. As protein: CASSLTPSRYNEQFF.

J is TRBJ2-2 and V is TRBV7-7; the match to TRBD2 covers 7 bases. Unmatched junction bases numbered 16, after V lost 5 bases and J lost 7 bases. CDR1 is SSHAT and CDR2 is FNYEAQ in the germline V gene (reference sequence). The CDR3 has 17 amino acids. In nucleotides, the CDR3 is TGTGCCAGCAGCCCACTCCCGCGGCTCCAGCGGGGCGGGGAGCTGTTTTTT. Translating gives CASSPLPRLQRGGELFF.

V and J are TRBV7-9 and TRBJ2-1, with TRBD1 identical over 10 bases. The ends lost 7 bases at V and 6 bases at J; junction bases unmatched: 6. Germline CDR1 SEHNR, CDR2 FQNEAQ (reference sequence). This CDR3 has 14 residues. The CDR3 region is CASNPGQGSNEQFF. CDR3 nucleotides: TGTGCCAGCAACCCGGGACAGGGGTCCAATGAGCAGTTCTTC. Filled out from reference TRBV7-9 and TRBJ2-1, the complete variable domain reads DTGVSQNPRHKITKRGQNVTFRCDPISEHNRLYWYRQTLGQGPEFLTYFQNEAQLEKSRLLSDRFSAERPKGSFSTLEIQRTEQGDSAMYLCASNPGQGSNEQFFGPGTRLTVL.

The rearrangement joins TRBV7-9 to TRBJ2-6; weak D call: TRBD2 (7 bases). In germline, CDR1 is SEHNR, CDR2 FQNEAQ (reference sequence). CDR3 length equals 16 residues. V lost 8 bases, J lost 2 bases, and 16 bases lay in between. Here the CDR3 reads CASLGGAAAGANVLTF. CDR3 coding DNA: TGTGCCAGCCTTGGGGGGGCAGCGGCTGGGGCCAACGTCCTGACTTTC. The variable domain in full, with the rest retrieved from reference TRBV7-9 and TRBJ2-6, is DTGVSQNPRHKITKRGQNVTFRCDPISEHNRLYWYRQTLGQGPEFLTYFQNEAQLEKSRLLSDRFSAERPKGSFSTLEIQRTEQGDSAMYLCASLGGAAAGANVLTFGAGSRLTVL.

This rearrangement joins TRBV5-4 to TRBJ2-4; D is possibly TRBD2 (7 bases). Trimming stripped 6 bases from V and 3 bases from J, with 16 bases between. Germline loops: CDR1 SGHNT, CDR2 YYREEE (reference sequence). This CDR3 contains 15 residues. This CDR3 is CASTARGAGKNIQYF. DNA of the CDR3: TGTGCCAGCACCGCCCGGGGGGCCGGCAAAAACATTCAGTACTTC.

The CDR3 region is CASSQEVIGGVEKLFF. DNA of the CDR3: TGCGCCAGCAGCCAAGAGGTGATAGGGGGCGTTGAAAAACTGTTTTTT. The chain uses TRBV4-3 and TRBJ1-4; the match to TRBD1 covers 7 bases. The CDR3 length is 16 residues. The junction had 8 bases not matched to a gene; V was cut back by 0 bases and J by 7 bases. The germline gives CDR1 LGHNA, CDR2 YSLEER.

This clone occurred a few times. The genes are TRBV5-1 and TRBJ1-1; TRBD1 might be the D (5 bases). V lost 0 bases to trimming and J lost 10 bases, with 19 bases between them. The CDR3 loop spans 15 amino acids. Germline V CDR1 and CDR2: SGHRS, YFSETQ. This CDR3 reads CASSLDGENRLGAFF. For the CDR3, the DNA is TGCGCCAGCAGCTTGGATGGTGAGAACAGGTTAGGAGCTTTCTTT.

The chain carries TRBV4-1 and TRBJ1-2; 9 bases match TRBD1. CDR3 length: 17 amino acids. Germline CDR1 MGHRA, CDR2 YSYEKL. V lost 1 base to trimming and J lost 4 bases; unmatched junction nucleotides: 10. Written as DNA, the CDR3 is TGCGCCAGCAGCCAAGGAAGGACAGGGGCCGCGATCTATGGCTACACCTTC. It is translated as CASSQGRTGAAIYGYTF.

The rearrangement links TRBV7-2 to TRBJ1-2; D is ambiguous. V lost 5 bases, J lost 0 bases, and 13 bases lay in between. CDR1 is SGHTA and CDR2 is FQGNSA in the germline V gene. CDR3 length equals 15 residues. CDR3 in DNA: TGTGCCAGCAGCCCTTCCCTCGGAGCTAACTATGGCTACACCTTC. Translating it yields CASSPSLGANYGYTF.

The V and J genes are TRBV9 and TRBJ2-1, with D hard to call. The CDR3 is 16 amino acids. V lost 4 bases, J lost 6 bases, and 20 bases lay in between. Germline-derived CDR1 and CDR2 are SGDLS and YYNGEE. The chain's CDR3 is CASSPQLVRLSNEQFF. CDR3 DNA: TGTGCCAGCAGCCCCCAGTTGGTCAGACTCTCCAATGAGCAGTTCTTC.

The DNA of the CDR3 is TGTGCCAGCAGTTCCTTCGGGACAGCGAACACTGAAGCTTTCTTT. Translation: CASSSFGTANTEAFF. The rearrangement uses TRBV28 and TRBJ1-1; 7 nucleotides match TRBD1. The CDR3 has 15 residues. J was trimmed by 1 base and V by 4 bases; bases with no gene match: 6. Per the germline V gene, CDR1 is MDHEN and CDR2 is SYDVKM. The full variable domain, rest sourced from reference TRBV28 and TRBJ1-1, is DVKVTQSSRYLVKRTGEKVFLECVQDMDHENMFWYRQDPGLGLRLIYFSYDVKMKEKGDIPEGYSVSREKKERFSLILESASTNQTSMYLCASSSFGTANTEAFFGQGTRLTVV.

The V call is TRBV4-3, the J call TRBJ2-3, with 7 bases aligning to TRBD1. Per the germline V gene, CDR1 is LGHNA and CDR2 is YSLEER. There are 19 residues in the CDR3. V lost 0 bases to trimming and J lost 1 base; unmatched junction nucleotides: 13. CDR3 in DNA: TGCGCCAGCAGCCAAGATACCTCTAGAACAGGGGACGGCACAGATACGCAGTATTTT. As protein: CASSQDTSRTGDGTDTQYF.

The chain has TRBV2 and TRBJ2-5; TRBD2 matches 8 bases. Per germline, CDR1 SNHLY and CDR2 FYNNEI. V was pared by 8 bases and J by 5 bases, with 4 bases of the junction left unmatched. The CDR3 sequence is 12 residues long. The CDR3 sequence is CASAGLGETQYF. The CDR3 DNA sequence: TGTGCCAGCGCGGGACTAGGGGAGACCCAGTACTTC. The entire variable domain, with the rest obtained from reference TRBV2 and TRBJ2-5, is as follows: EPEVTQTPSHQVTQMGQEVILRCVPISNHLYFYWYRQILGQKVEFLVSFYNNEISEKSEIFDDQFSVERPDGSNFTLKIRSTKLEDSAMYFCASAGLGETQYFGPGTRLLVL.

The V and J genes are TRBV15 and TRBJ2-1; 7 bases line up with TRBD1. V lost 5 bases, J lost 0 bases, and 4 bases stayed unmatched. The CDR3 spans 15 residues. CDR1 and CDR2 (germline): LNHNV, YYDKDF (reference sequence). The CDR3 DNA is TGTGCCACCAGCCTAGACAGGGTCTCCTACAATGAGCAGTTCTTC. Translating it yields CATSLDRVSYNEQFF.

The chain has TRBV19 and TRBJ1-2; D may be TRBD1 (6 bases). CDR1 is LNHDA and CDR2 is SQIVND in the germline V gene (reference sequence). Trimming stripped 3 bases from V and 6 bases from J, with 11 bases between. The CDR3 sequence is 13 residues long. DNA of the CDR3: TGTGCCAGTAGTATTGGGTCAGGGGATGGCTACACCTTC. Protein sequence: CASSIGSGDGYTF.

The J gene is TRBJ2-2, the V gene TRBV7-2; D may be TRBD1 (7 bases). In germline, CDR1 is SGHTA, CDR2 FQGNSA. Trimming removed 2 bases from V and 0 bases from J, with 10 bases in between. This CDR3 is 16 amino acids long. CDR3 sequence reads: CASSLQGGSNTGELFF. The DNA for the CDR3 is TGTGCCAGCAGCTTACAGGGGGGATCGAACACCGGGGAGCTGTTTTTT.

This chain connects TRBV9 to TRBJ2-5; a weak D match, TRBD1 (6 bases). Germline loops: CDR1 SGDLS, CDR2 YYNGEE. This CDR3 region has 15 residues. With 1 base removed from V and 2 bases from J, the gap between germline ends came to 12 bases. The DNA of the CDR3 is TGTGCCAGCAGCGTATACGGGGACACACAAGAGACCCAGTACTTC. Translating it yields CASSVYGDTQETQYF.